This T cell receptor (beta chain) came from a study of T cells in narcolepsy. Clones were sequenced by immunoSEQ multiplex PCR, and TCRdb holds only the in-frame ones, with some missing. Of 20,000 to 30,000 clones in the sample, roughly 77% are singletons; the top ten hold 1.1%. In the case of this clone: Its target is not known. A read error may produce the germline difference seen at one junction end.

Looked up from germline, CDR1 is SNHLY and CDR2 is FYNNEI. This CDR3 comprises 13 residues. Broader study findings: No autoreactive T cell clone sequences appeared in some memory CD4+ repertoires. Healthy controls reportedly lacked the autoreactive clonotypes serially found in patients' blood.

This sequence was found in a human donor in good health. The sequenced material came from memory (CD45RA-) CD4+ T cells from blood. This chain connects TRBV2 to TRBJ2-5; the match to TRBD1 covers 7 bases. The CDR3 nucleotides read TGTGCCAGCAGCCAAGGGGGCGTCAAGAGGGTGCACTTC. Translating it yields CASSQGGVKRVHF.